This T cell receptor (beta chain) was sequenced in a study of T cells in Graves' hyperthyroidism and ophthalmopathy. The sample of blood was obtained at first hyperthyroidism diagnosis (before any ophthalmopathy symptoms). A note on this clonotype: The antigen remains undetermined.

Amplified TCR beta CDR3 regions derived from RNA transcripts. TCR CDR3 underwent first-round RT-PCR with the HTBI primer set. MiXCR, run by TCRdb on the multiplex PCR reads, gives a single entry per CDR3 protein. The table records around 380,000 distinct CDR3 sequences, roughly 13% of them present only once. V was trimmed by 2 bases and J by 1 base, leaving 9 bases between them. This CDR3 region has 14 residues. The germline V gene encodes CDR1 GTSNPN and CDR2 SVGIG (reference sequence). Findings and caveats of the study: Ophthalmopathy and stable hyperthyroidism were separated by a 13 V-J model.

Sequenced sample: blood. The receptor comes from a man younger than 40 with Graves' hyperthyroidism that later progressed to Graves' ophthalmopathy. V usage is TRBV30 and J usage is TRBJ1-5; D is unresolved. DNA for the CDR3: TGTGCCTGGAGTTACAAGATAAGCAATCAGCCCCAGCATTTT. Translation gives CAWSYKISNQPQHF.